The sequence of this T cell receptor (beta chain) was determined in a study of PD-L1 blockade in urothelial cancer. Time point in this sample: peripheral blood 6 weeks after treatment start. Enrolled patients showed locally advanced or metastatic urothelial carcinoma. Repertoires were generated with immunoSEQ multiplex PCR, while TCRdb's copy carries only in-frame clones and drops some. The sample includes around 69,000 clones, approximately 90% of them seen just once. This specimen consisted of PBMCs, obtained around atezolizumab (anti-PD-L1) treatment. The TCR sequence derives from a woman aged 80 or over with urothelial cancer.

DNA for the CDR3: TGTGCCAGCAGCGTGAGCGGGACTTACAATGAGCAGTTCTTC. Encoded protein: CASSVSGTYNEQFF. The chain recombines TRBV7-9 with TRBJ2-1; the match to TRBD2 covers 7 bases. J was trimmed by 4 bases and V by 5 bases; bases with no gene match: 5. The CDR3 sequence is 14 residues long. Germline V CDR1 and CDR2: SEHNR, FQNEAQ (reference sequence).